Listed here are 3 T cell receptor beta chains from one sample, sequenced in a study of Graves' ophthalmopathy and Graves' hyperthyroidism. Investigators amplified TCR beta CDR3 regions from RNA transcripts. Amplification began with first-round RT-PCR using HTBI primers, then second-round multiplex PCR was performed. TCRdb reprocessed the multiplex PCR reads via MiXCR and lists one record per CDR3 protein. The sample includes roughly 1.1 million distinct CDR3 sequences, roughly two fifths seen only once; the top ten take roughly 10%. Sequenced sample: peripheral blood or thyroid tissue (not recorded which). The receptors stem from an adult man with Graves' hyperthyroidism.

This clonotype was seen at least ten times. The chain is built from TRBV19 and TRBJ1-1; the D is unclear. The germline CDR1 and CDR2 sequences are LNHDA and SQIVND (reference sequence). This CDR3 is built from 13 residues. V lost 2 bases to trimming and J lost 4 bases, with 8 bases between them. In DNA form, the CDR3 reads TGTGCCAGTAGTATAACGACATTCACTGAAGCTTTCTTT. As protein: CASSITTFTEAFF. Complete variable domain (other parts from reference TRBV19 and TRBJ1-1): DGGITQSPKYLFRKEGQNVTLSCEQNLNHDAMYWYRQDPGQGLRLIYYSQIVNDFQKGDIAEGYSVSREKKESFPLTVTSAQKNPTAFYLCASSITTFTEAFFGQGTRLTVV.

This clonotype was observed at least ten times. The gene calls are TRBV29-1 and TRBJ1-1, with 8 bases fitting TRBD1. The CDR3 spans 13 residues. Trimming at V came to 6 bases and at J to 3 bases, leaving 6 bases not matched to a gene. Per the germline V gene, CDR1 is SQVTM and CDR2 is ANQGSEA. CDR3 nucleotide sequence: TGCAGCGTAGAGGACAGGGCGTACACTGAAGCTTTCTTT. Amino acid sequence: CSVEDRAYTEAFF.

This clonotype was seen repeatedly, ten times or more. The chain combines TRBV20-1 with TRBJ1-1; a weak D match, TRBD1 (6 bases). Germline V gives CDR1 DFQATT, CDR2 SNEGSKA (reference sequence). This CDR3 is 12 amino acids long. V lost 6 bases, J lost 3 bases, and 11 bases lay in between. CDR3 bases: TGCAGTGCCCGGGACACCGACACTGAAGCTTTCTTT. It translates to CSARDTDTEAFF.